These 19 T cell receptor beta chains were all obtained from the same sample, sequenced in a study of cytomegalovirus exposure and HLA in healthy donors. The PCR employed 60 Vbeta primers together with 13 Jbeta primers. Sequenced by immunoSEQ multiplex PCR; TCRdb stores in-frame clones only, minus some. This sample contains roughly 200,000 clones. The sample was PBMCs. These TCRs come from a man aged 30 to 39 in good health and CMV-seronegative.

V usage is TRBV6-5 and J usage is TRBJ1-1, with D possibly TRBD1 on 6 matching bases. Germline CDR1 and CDR2: MNHEY and SVGAGI. V lost 7 bases and J 12 bases, leaving 21 bases between the germline ends. CDR3 size: 13 residues. CDR3 region: CASKGMGGRETFF. As DNA, the CDR3 is TGTGCCAGCAAAGGTATGGGGGGGCGAGAAACTTTCTTT.

The genes are TRBV7-3 and TRBJ1-2, with 8 bases matching TRBD1. V shed 5 bases and J 5 bases; nucleotides not matched to a gene: 4. The germline gives CDR1 SGHTA, CDR2 FQGTGA. The CDR3 extends over 13 amino acids. CDR3 coding DNA: TGTGCCAGCAGCGATCGACAGGGGTATGGCTACACCTTC. Translated: CASSDRQGYGYTF.

The V call is TRBV6-6, the J call TRBJ2-7; TRBD1 might be the D (6 bases). CDR1 and CDR2 from the germline V gene are MNHNY and SVGAGI (reference sequence). Deletions cut 0 bases from V and 4 bases from J, with 10 bases between. The CDR3 has 14 residues. The CDR3: CASSYSGTLYEQYF. The CDR3 coding sequence is TGTGCCAGCAGTTACTCCGGGACATTGTACGAGCAGTACTTC.

The V gene is TRBV5-6, the J gene TRBJ1-1; the D is unclear. The CDR3 runs 14 residues. The V end lost 4 bases, the J end lost 1 base, and 11 bases lay between the germline ends. CDR1 SGHDT and CDR2 YYEEEE come from the germline V gene. The CDR3 nucleotides read TGTGCCAGCAGCCCCGGACTGAAGAACACTGAAGCTTTCTTT. Protein sequence: CASSPGLKNTEAFF.

This chain joins TRBV2 and TRBJ1-1, with 7 bases aligning to TRBD1. The germline CDR1 and CDR2 sequences are SNHLY and FYNNEI. The CDR3 consists of 13 residues. The V segment lost 4 bases and the J segment 3 bases; nucleotides outside the gene matches: 2. This CDR3 reads CASSADRDTEAFF. The CDR3 nucleotides read TGTGCCAGCAGTGCTGACAGGGACACTGAAGCTTTCTTT. The complete variable domain, with remaining parts taken from reference TRBV2 and TRBJ1-1, reads EPEVTQTPSHQVTQMGQEVILRCVPISNHLYFYWYRQILGQKVEFLVSFYNNEISEKSEIFDDQFSVERPDGSNFTLKIRSTKLEDSAMYFCASSADRDTEAFFGQGTRLTVV.

V usage is TRBV7-9 and J usage is TRBJ1-2; D gene ambiguous. The V and J ends lost 0 bases and 8 bases respectively, with 13 bases between them. The CDR3 has 14 residues. Germline assignment: CDR1 SEHNR and CDR2 FQNEAQ (reference sequence). The CDR3 DNA is TGTGCCAGCAGCTTAGCTCGTCTCGGGGAAGGCTACACCTTC. It specifies CASSLARLGEGYTF.

J is TRBJ1-1 and V is TRBV19, with 8 bases fitting TRBD1. The CDR3 is 15 residues long. The V gene's germline CDR1 is LNHDA and CDR2 SQIVND (reference sequence). V was pared by 5 bases and J by 1 base, with 6 bases of the junction left unmatched. In DNA, the CDR3 is TGTGCCAGTAGTCCCCGGGACAGGCCGAACACTGAAGCTTTCTTT. This sequence encodes CASSPRDRPNTEAFF.

Concerning this clone itself: The junction departs from the called germline gene at one end, perhaps through a read error. This chain connects TRBV4-3 to TRBJ1-2; no reliable D call. CDR3 size: 15 residues. The germline V gene has CDR1 LGHNA and CDR2 YSLEER. The CDR3 DNA sequence: TGCGCCAGCAACCAAGAGCTACTATCTAACTATGGCTACACCTTC. Translating it yields CASNQELLSNYGYTF.

This sequence joins TRBV6-5 and TRBJ1-4; no clear D. V was cut by 6 bases and J by 0 bases, with 11 bases left in between. Germline values: CDR1 MNHEY, CDR2 SVGAGI. There are 15 residues in the CDR3. CDR3 DNA sequence: TGTGCCAGCAGCCGCGGGATTGCAACTAATGAAAAACTGTTTTTT. Protein sequence: CASSRGIATNEKLFF.

This rearrangement joins TRBV7-8 to TRBJ2-5; TRBD2 aligns across 8 bases. The germline V gene encodes CDR1 SGHVS and CDR2 FQNEAQ. There are 18 residues in the CDR3. The V gene end was trimmed by 2 bases and the J gene end by 5 bases; junction bases not matched to a gene: 16. CDR3: CASSLNSNTGTSGETQYF. CDR3 in DNA: TGTGCCAGCAGCTTAAACTCGAATACCGGGACTAGTGGCGAGACCCAGTACTTC.

V gene TRBV5-1 combines with J gene TRBJ2-1; D ambiguous. V was pared by 4 bases and J by 7 bases, with 9 bases between. Germline V lookup: CDR1 SGHRS, CDR2 YFSETQ. The CDR3 is 12 residues long. The CDR3, as DNA: TGCGCCAGCAGCGCCGAGCGTAATGAGCAGTTCTTC. Translation: CASSAERNEQFF.

Of note for this clone: Other DNA sequences in the sample encode the same CDR3. V is TRBV12-5 and J is TRBJ1-1, with D possibly matching TRBD1 (5 bases). Germline values: CDR1 LGHNT, CDR2 FRNRAP. This CDR3 has 16 residues. Trimming took 5 bases from V and 1 from J, leaving 17 bases between them. Here the CDR3 reads CASGPPREGTNTEAFF. CDR3 coding DNA: TGTGCTAGTGGTCCCCCGAGGGAGGGGACGAACACTGAAGCTTTCTTT.

The CDR3 loop reads CASSGTLGSGGQETQYF. CDR3 DNA: TGCGCCAGCAGCGGTACCCTGGGAAGCGGAGGGCAAGAGACCCAGTACTTC. This sequence joins TRBV5-1 and TRBJ2-5; D might be TRBD2 (6 bases). Germline CDR1 and CDR2: SGHRS and YFSETQ. V lost 4 bases and J 2 bases, leaving 21 bases between the germline ends. The CDR3 is 17 residues long.

The chain combines TRBV9 with TRBJ2-4, with 8 bases fitting TRBD1. The junction had 14 bases not matched to a gene; V was cut back by 0 bases and J by 0 bases. CDR1 is SGDLS, CDR2 YYNGEE, per germline. The CDR3 runs 20 residues. CDR3 sequence reads: CASSVGSRDRSFLAKNIQYF. CDR3 nucleotide sequence: TGTGCCAGCAGCGTAGGAAGCCGGGACAGGTCATTCCTAGCCAAAAACATTCAGTACTTC. The full variable domain, with the rest looked up from reference TRBV9 and TRBJ2-4, is DSGVTQTPKHLITATGQRVTLRCSPRSGDLSVYWYQQSLDQGLQFLIQYYNGEERAKGNILERFSAQQFPDLHSELNLSSLELGDSALYFCASSVGSRDRSFLAKNIQYFGAGTRLSVL.

The chain combines TRBV28 with TRBJ2-3, with D uncertain. This CDR3 is 17 amino acids long. Trimming took 4 bases from V and 5 from J, leaving 22 bases between them. Per the germline V gene, CDR1 is MDHEN and CDR2 is SYDVKM. The CDR3 protein is CASSSRGNRNVGDTQYF. Here the CDR3 DNA reads TGTGCCAGCAGTTCCCGCGGCAACCGAAATGTGGGAGATACGCAGTATTTT.

The DNA for the CDR3 is TGTGCCAGCAGCTGGTCGGACACCCTCTATGGCTACACCTTC. Protein sequence: CASSWSDTLYGYTF. The V call is TRBV11-2, the J call TRBJ1-2; maybe TRBD1 (5 bases). CDR1 and CDR2 from the germline V gene are SGHAT and FQNNGV. This CDR3 spans 14 amino acids. V was cut by 4 bases and J by 4 bases, with 13 bases left in between.

The rearrangement joins TRBV13 to TRBJ2-6; TRBD2 matches at 13 bases. The trim removed 5 bases at V and 0 bases at J, leaving 4 bases unmatched. CDR3 length: 18 residues. Germline CDR1 PRHDT, CDR2 FYEKMQ (reference sequence). CDR3: CASSEGLAGLSGANVLTF. CDR3 sequence (DNA): TGTGCCAGCAGCGAGGGACTAGCGGGGCTCTCTGGGGCCAACGTCCTGACTTTC.

V gene TRBV28 combines with J gene TRBJ2-3, with TRBD1 matching 8 bases. The CDR3 runs 14 residues. V dropped 7 bases and J dropped 1; count of bases not matched to a gene: 4. From germline, CDR1 is MDHEN and CDR2 SYDVKM. The CDR3 sequence is CASTEGQGTDTQYF. CDR3 in DNA: TGTGCCAGCACCGAGGGACAGGGCACAGATACGCAGTATTTT.

The gene calls are TRBV19 and TRBJ1-1; TRBD1 is a possible D gene (5 bases). Germline assignment: CDR1 LNHDA and CDR2 SQIVND (reference sequence). This CDR3 spans 19 amino acids. V was trimmed by 5 bases and J by 0 bases, leaving 25 bases between them. In DNA, the CDR3 is TGTGCCAGTAGTCCCTTGGGGGAGGGGTCAGCCGTAATGAACACTGAAGCTTTCTTT. Its protein product is CASSPLGEGSAVMNTEAFF.